Below, 11 T cell receptor beta chains from the same sample are listed, as sequenced in a study of molecular identifiers for immune sequencing clone quantification. TCRdb recomputed calls from the PCR reads with MiXCR, one row per CDR3 protein. The sample includes a few hundred thousand distinct CDR3 sequences, about a fifth seen only once; the top ten take 0.7% to 1%. The sequencing input was naive CD8+ T cells from blood, with Jurkat cell RNA spiked in. Subset in this sample: FACS-sorted CD8+CD4-CCR7+CD45RA+ naive T cells. The receptors originated from a human donor in good health. Some libraries in this study had Jurkat cell RNA spiked in.

This clonotype has a count of ten or more. V is TRBV4-1 and J is TRBJ2-7; either TRBD1 or TRBD2 may supply D (5 bases each). The CDR3 has 15 amino acids. Germline V gene lookup returns CDR1 MGHRA and CDR2 YSYEKL. Trimming removed 7 bases from V and 0 bases from J, with 16 bases in between. The CDR3 DNA sequence: TGCGCCAGCACACTCGAGGGGTCCGGCTCCTACGAGCAGTACTTC. This encodes CASTLEGSGSYEQYF.

The V call is TRBV7-6, the J call TRBJ2-2, with D possibly TRBD2 on 6 matching bases. V gave up 6 bases and J gave up 8 bases, with 25 bases separating them. The CDR3 has 17 residues. Germline assignment: CDR1 SGHVS and CDR2 FNYEAQ. CDR3 protein: CASSPTTGTPAKGELFF. The CDR3 DNA reads TGTGCCAGCAGTCCTACCACCGGGACTCCTGCCAAGGGGGAGCTGTTTTTT.

The chain joins TRBV15 to TRBJ1-1; perhaps TRBD1 as D (6 bases). CDR3 size: 15 residues. The germline V gene has CDR1 LNHNV and CDR2 YYDKDF (reference sequence). V lost 0 bases and J 8 bases, leaving 16 bases between the germline ends. The CDR3, as DNA: TGTGCCACCAGCAGAGACTGGACAGTCGATAAGGAAGCTTTCTTT. It encodes CATSRDWTVDKEAFF. Variable domain in full (rest from reference TRBV15 and TRBJ1-1): DAMVIQNPRYQVTQFGKPVTLSCSQTLNHNVMYWYQQKSSQAPKLLFHYYDKDFNNEADTPDNFQSRRPNTSFCFLDIRSPGLGDTAMYLCATSRDWTVDKEAFFGQGTRLTVV.

This clonotype was counted at least ten times. The chain has TRBV30 and TRBJ2-7, with D hard to call. The CDR3 has 12 residues. The germline V and J ends were trimmed by 1 base and 1 base, with 5 bases remaining between them. Germline loops: CDR1 GTSNPN, CDR2 SVGIG (reference sequence). This CDR3 reads CAWSALSYEQYF. CDR3 DNA: TGTGCCTGGAGTGCCTTATCCTACGAGCAGTACTTC.

This chain links TRBV6-2 or TRBV6-3 with TRBJ1-5; tentatively, D is TRBD1 (5 bases). V lost 6 bases and J lost 2, with 17 bases in between. The CDR3 runs 16 residues. The germline gives CDR1 MNHEY, CDR2 SVGEGT. In DNA, the CDR3 is TGTGCCAGCAGACAACTCAAGGGACGGCGCAATCAGCCCCAGCATTTT. Protein sequence: CASRQLKGRRNQPQHF.

Remarks on this clonotype: A much bigger clone sits one base away, suggesting this may be a read error. No conserved phenylalanine or tryptophan is present at the end of the CDR3, so a read error is the likely explanation. This rearrangement joins TRBV29-1 to TRBJ1-3, with 7 bases aligning to TRBD1. The CDR3 is made up of 14 amino acids. The junction had 6 bases not matched to a gene; V was cut back by 7 bases and J by 0 bases. Germline V gives CDR1 SQVTM, CDR2 ANQGSEA. The CDR3 coding sequence is TGCAGCGCTCGACAGGGAAACTCTGGAAACACCATATATCTT. It translates to CSARQGNSGNTIYL.

This clonotype appeared many times. The V gene is TRBV2, the J gene TRBJ2-1; D is ambiguous. The germline V and J ends were trimmed by 3 bases and 7 bases, with 4 bases remaining between them. Per the germline V gene, CDR1 is SNHLY and CDR2 is FYNNEI. There are 11 residues in the CDR3. The CDR3 bases are TGTGCCAGCAGTGAGCCGAATGAGCAGTTCTTC. Translating it yields CASSEPNEQFF.

V is TRBV20-1 and J is TRBJ2-3; D gene unclear. V shed 1 base and J shed 2 bases, with 13 bases lying between them. CDR3 length: 15 residues. Germline V lookup: CDR1 DFQATT, CDR2 SNEGSKA (reference sequence). The CDR3 region has the DNA TGCAGTGCTAGAGGAGGAGAGGCCTACACAGATACGCAGTATTTT. Translating it yields CSARGGEAYTDTQYF.

For the CDR3, the DNA is TGTGCCAGCAGTACGGGAGGGCCGGGGAATGAGCAGTTCTTC. The encoded protein is CASSTGGPGNEQFF. The chain couples TRBV27 to TRBJ2-1; TRBD2 agrees at 8 bases. This CDR3 region has 14 residues. Germline loops: CDR1 MNHEY, CDR2 SMNVEV (reference sequence). J was trimmed by 7 bases and V by 5 bases; bases with no gene match: 7.

The V and J genes are TRBV13 and TRBJ1-3, with D possibly TRBD1 on 6 matching bases. The CDR3 has 16 amino acids. V lost 0 bases and J 3 bases, leaving 12 bases between the germline ends. The germline gives CDR1 PRHDT, CDR2 FYEKMQ (reference sequence). The CDR3 nucleotides are TGTGCCAGCAGCTTAGGGCGGGGGGCTGGTGGAAACACCATATATTTT. Translated, it gives CASSLGRGAGGNTIYF.

The rearrangement uses TRBV10-3 and TRBJ2-7; 8 nucleotides match TRBD1. CDR3 length: 15 residues. V trimming: 0 bases; J trimming: 3 bases; junction bases outside the gene matches: 4. Per the germline V gene, CDR1 is ENHRY and CDR2 is SYGVKD. CDR3 residues: CAISESGTGVYEQYF. The CDR3 coding sequence is TGTGCCATCAGTGAGTCCGGGACAGGAGTCTACGAGCAGTACTTC.